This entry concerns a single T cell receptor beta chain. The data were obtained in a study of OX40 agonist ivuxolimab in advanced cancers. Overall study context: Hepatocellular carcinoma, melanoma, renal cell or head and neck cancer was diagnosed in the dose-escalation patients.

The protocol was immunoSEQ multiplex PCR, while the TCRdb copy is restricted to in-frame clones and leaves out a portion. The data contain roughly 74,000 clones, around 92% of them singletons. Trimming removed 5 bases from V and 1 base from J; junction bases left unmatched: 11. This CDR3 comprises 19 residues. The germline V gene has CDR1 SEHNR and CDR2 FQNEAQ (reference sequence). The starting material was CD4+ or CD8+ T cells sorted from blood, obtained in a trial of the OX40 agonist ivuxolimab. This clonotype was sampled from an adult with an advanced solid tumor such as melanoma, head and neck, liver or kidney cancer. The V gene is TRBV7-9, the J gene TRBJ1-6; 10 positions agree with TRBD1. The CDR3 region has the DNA TGTGCCAGCAGCAACAACCGGGACAGGGGCATTTCCTATAATTCACCCCTCCACTTT. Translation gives CASSNNRDRGISYNSPLHF.